Listed below are T cell receptor beta chains from one sample, sequenced in a study of response to subunit inactivated influenza vaccine. TCRdb re-called the RT-PCR reads through MiXCR, storing one row per CDR3 protein. The data hold hundreds of thousands of distinct CDR3 sequences, with about 25% observed a single time. The starting material was CD4+ T cells sorted from PBMCs, obtained less than 6 days after vaccination. These receptors all come from a man in his forties or fifties who received an inactivated influenza vaccine. CDR3s include the opening cysteine and the closing phenylalanine or tryptophan. A D gene is named only where the DNA matches it firmly. The size of a clone is reported for some rows only, either as once, few or many, or as a class for expanded clones.

j_gene: TRBJ2-5
abundance: many
v_gene: TRBV29-1
d_gene: .
CDR3aa: CSVGHPVGPQETQYF
CDR3nt: TGCAGCGTGGGACACCCAGTTGGCCCCCAAGAGACCCAGTACTTC

j_gene: TRBJ2-1
abundance: .
v_gene: TRBV18
d_gene: TRBD1
CDR3aa: CASSPRTGGFYNEQFF
CDR3nt: TGTGCCAGCTCACCACGGACAGGGGGGTTCTACAATGAGCAGTTCTTC

j_gene: TRBJ2-5
abundance: few
v_gene: TRBV20-1
d_gene: .
CDR3aa: CSARGTMGEQGETQYF
CDR3nt: TGCAGTGCTAGAGGAACAATGGGAGAACAGGGCGAGACCCAGTACTTC

j_gene: TRBJ2-7
abundance: few
v_gene: TRBV20-1
d_gene: .
CDR3aa: CSARGGSFSYEQYF
CDR3nt: TGCAGTGCCCGTGGAGGATCTTTCTCCTACGAGCAGTACTTC

j_gene: TRBJ2-2
abundance: .
v_gene: TRBV7-6
d_gene: TRBD1
CDR3aa: CASSKADRGHFGELFF
CDR3nt: TGTGCCAGCAGCAAAGCGGACAGGGGGCATTTCGGGGAGCTGTTTTTT

j_gene: TRBJ2-7
abundance: few
v_gene: TRBV5-5
d_gene: .
CDR3aa: CASSLGGDREQYF
CDR3nt: TGTGCCAGCAGCTTGGGAGGGGATCGCGAGCAGTACTTC

j_gene: TRBJ1-2
abundance: .
v_gene: TRBV5-1
d_gene: .
CDR3aa: CASSPWTDDYNGYTF
CDR3nt: TGCGCCAGCAGCCCATGGACCGACGATTATAATGGCTACACCTTC

j_gene: TRBJ2-7
abundance: .
v_gene: TRBV29-1
d_gene: .
CDR3aa: CSVLRGGDEQYF
CDR3nt: TGCAGCGTCCTAAGAGGGGGGGACGAGCAGTACTTC

j_gene: TRBJ2-7
abundance: few
v_gene: TRBV20-1
d_gene: .
CDR3aa: CSARPLEPYEQYF
CDR3nt: TGCAGTGCTAGACCCCTCGAGCCCTACGAGCAGTACTTC

j_gene: TRBJ2-2
abundance: .
v_gene: TRBV5-6
d_gene: .
CDR3aa: CASSPNGRYWQLNTGELFF
CDR3nt: TGTGCCAGCAGCCCCAATGGCCGGTATTGGCAGCTGAACACCGGGGAGCTGTTTTTT

j_gene: TRBJ2-6
abundance: .
v_gene: TRBV11-1
d_gene: TRBD1
CDR3aa: CASTHGTGVSGANVLTF
CDR3nt: TGTGCCAGCACCCACGGGACAGGGGTGTCAGGGGCCAACGTCCTGACTTTC

j_gene: TRBJ2-5
abundance: .
v_gene: TRBV4-3
d_gene: .
CDR3aa: CASSQGVGKQETQYF
CDR3nt: TGCGCCAGCAGCCAAGGGGTGGGCAAGCAAGAGACCCAGTACTTC

j_gene: TRBJ1-1
abundance: .
v_gene: TRBV28
d_gene: .
CDR3aa: CASSSNRGRGTEAFF
CDR3nt: TGTGCCAGCAGTTCAAATCGGGGTAGGGGCACTGAAGCTTTCTTT

j_gene: TRBJ2-1
abundance: few
v_gene: TRBV5-1
d_gene: TRBD2
CDR3aa: CASSLEAGATFF
CDR3nt: TGCGCCAGCAGCTTGGAAGCGGGAGCAACGTTCTTC

j_gene: TRBJ2-3
abundance: .
v_gene: TRBV6-4
d_gene: .
CDR3aa: CASSRSGYTDTQYF
CDR3nt: TGTGCCAGCAGTCGTAGCGGATACACAGATACGCAGTATTTT

j_gene: TRBJ2-6
abundance: .
v_gene: TRBV10-3
d_gene: TRBD1
CDR3aa: CAISADRVSPGANVLTF
CDR3nt: TGTGCCATCAGTGCGGACAGGGTTAGCCCTGGGGCCAACGTCCTGACTTTC

j_gene: TRBJ2-1
abundance: many
v_gene: TRBV29-1
d_gene: TRBD2
CDR3aa: CSELAGDSYNEQFF
CDR3nt: TGCAGCGAGCTAGCGGGAGATTCCTACAATGAGCAGTTCTTC

j_gene: TRBJ2-1
abundance: .
v_gene: TRBV5-1
d_gene: TRBD2
CDR3aa: CASSLGASGTNEQFF
CDR3nt: TGCGCCAGCAGCTTGGGGGCTAGCGGGACGAATGAGCAGTTCTTC

j_gene: TRBJ1-4
abundance: .
v_gene: TRBV28
d_gene: .
CDR3aa: CASSFIRVRGEKLFF
CDR3nt: TGTGCCAGCAGTTTTATCAGGGTTCGAGGTGAAAAACTGTTTTTT

j_gene: TRBJ2-3
abundance: .
v_gene: TRBV10-3
d_gene: TRBD2
CDR3aa: CAIRPSGTSGGTDTQYF
CDR3nt: TGTGCCATCAGGCCCTCAGGGACTAGCGGGGGTACAGATACGCAGTATTTT

j_gene: TRBJ2-7
abundance: few
v_gene: TRBV25-1
d_gene: .
CDR3aa: CASSTYQTGAGRIYEQYF
CDR3nt: TGTGCCAGCAGTACCTACCAAACCGGGGCCGGTAGGATCTACGAGCAGTACTTC

j_gene: TRBJ1-6
abundance: .
v_gene: TRBV20-1
d_gene: TRBD1
CDR3aa: CSARSTGQLYNSPLHF
CDR3nt: TGCAGTGCTAGGTCCACGGGACAGCTCTATAATTCACCCCTCCACTTT

j_gene: TRBJ2-1
abundance: .
v_gene: TRBV20-1
d_gene: TRBD2
CDR3aa: CSARDIASGSHEQFF
CDR3nt: TGCAGTGCTAGAGATATCGCTAGCGGGAGCCATGAGCAGTTCTTC

j_gene: TRBJ2-5
abundance: .
v_gene: TRBV5-1
d_gene: .
CDR3aa: CASSPARDIQETQYF
CDR3nt: TGCGCCAGCAGCCCTGCCCGGGACATACAAGAGACCCAGTACTTC

j_gene: TRBJ2-5
abundance: .
v_gene: TRBV7-6
d_gene: .
CDR3aa: CASSLRRQETQYF
CDR3nt: TGTGCCAGCAGCTTAAGACGGCAAGAGACCCAGTACTTC

j_gene: TRBJ2-5
abundance: .
v_gene: TRBV24-1
d_gene: .
CDR3aa: CATSDPDGQETQYF
CDR3nt: TGTGCCACCAGTGATCCGGACGGCCAAGAGACCCAGTACTTC

j_gene: TRBJ2-1
abundance: .
v_gene: TRBV18
d_gene: .
CDR3aa: CASSPPTSSGLNEQFF
CDR3nt: TGTGCCAGCTCACCCCCGACTTCTTCAGGCCTCAATGAGCAGTTCTTC

j_gene: TRBJ2-3
abundance: few
v_gene: TRBV2
d_gene: TRBD2
CDR3aa: CASRSSTSGGSTVTQYF
CDR3nt: TGTGCCAGCAGGTCTTCTACTAGCGGAGGTAGCACAGTTACGCAGTATTTT

j_gene: TRBJ2-7
abundance: .
v_gene: TRBV6-5
d_gene: .
CDR3aa: CASSYSYRATYEQYF
CDR3nt: TGTGCCAGCAGTTACTCGTACAGGGCGACCTACGAGCAGTACTTC

j_gene: TRBJ1-1
abundance: .
v_gene: TRBV20-1
d_gene: .
CDR3aa: CSARDYRVNTEAFF
CDR3nt: TGCAGTGCTAGAGACTATCGGGTGAACACTGAAGCTTTCTTT

j_gene: TRBJ1-5
abundance: .
v_gene: TRBV6-8
d_gene: TRBD1
CDR3aa: CASRSKNRGSNQPQHF
CDR3nt: TGTGCCAGCAGATCTAAAAACAGGGGAAGCAATCAGCCCCAGCATTTT

j_gene: TRBJ2-1
abundance: .
v_gene: TRBV5-4
d_gene: TRBD2
CDR3aa: CASSQRGLVYNEQFF
CDR3nt: TGTGCCAGCAGCCAGCGGGGGCTCGTCTACAATGAGCAGTTCTTC

j_gene: TRBJ1-4
abundance: .
v_gene: TRBV3-1
d_gene: .
CDR3aa: CARLERGEEKLFF
CDR3nt: TGTGCCCGCCTCGAGAGGGGAGAAGAAAAACTGTTTTTT